This T cell receptor beta chain originates from a study of blood T cells in healthy people across ages. Trimming took off 6 bases at V and 10 bases at J, with 13 bases between the two ends. Germline loops: CDR1 MNHEY, CDR2 SVGEGT. CDR3 size: 12 residues. A second PCR, run for about 6 to 12 cycles, used a sample-barcoded 5' primer plus a J-beta primer mix. TCRdb processed the 5' RACE reads anew with MiXCR; each CDR3 protein has one entry. The table records about 640,000 distinct CDR3 sequences, approximately 50% of them present only once. The chain employs TRBV6-2 or TRBV6-3 and TRBJ2-1; no reliable D call. The clonotype was recovered from a man aged 60-69 years in good health. Sequenced input: blood. Here the CDR3 reads CASSPTFREQFF. The CDR3 bases are TGTGCCAGCAGCCCTACGTTCAGAGAGCAGTTCTTC.